This T cell receptor (beta chain) was sequenced during a study of blood T cell repertoires in COVID-19. Clones were read by immunoSEQ multiplex PCR, and TCRdb kept only the in-frame ones, dropping some. The data contain hundreds of thousands of clones, 87% of them singletons. Germline loops: CDR1 SGHNT, CDR2 YYREEE (reference sequence). This CDR3 contains 16 residues. Trimming pared 4 bases from V and 0 bases from J, leaving 14 bases between. The TCR sequence derives from a woman in her forties or fifties with COVID-19, enrolled during active disease. The rearrangement links TRBV5-4 to TRBJ2-4; weak D call: TRBD1 (5 bases). Sequencing was carried out using peripheral blood. This CDR3 reads CASSQGGALAKNIQYF. In DNA form, the CDR3 reads TGTGCCAGCAGCCAGGGTGGCGCTTTAGCCAAAAACATTCAGTACTTC.